One and the same sample provided the 26 T cell receptor beta chains below, sequenced in a study of CD8 T cells in ankylosing spondylitis (dated by TCRdb to 2017 to 2019). The library came from 5' RACE. The sequencer was an Illumina HiSeq 2500. TCRdb trimmed the raw reads at Q25, called clones with MiXCR and kept productive beta chains. Records with the same CDR3 protein are collapsed into one entry carrying the most frequent genes and DNA. Present in this sample are under 130,000 distinct CDR3 sequences, around 24% of which were seen just once. The top ten clones comprise 12% of the sample. Sequencing was done on a sample of synovial fluid, either unsorted or a sorted T cell fraction (not recorded which). All receptors derive from a male donor with ankylosing spondylitis.

The gene calls are TRBV5-6 and TRBJ2-5; 8 bases map to TRBD1. The CDR3 sequence is 15 residues long. Trimming took 4 bases from V and 8 from J; bases not matched to a gene: 13. Looked up from germline, CDR1 is SGHDT and CDR2 is YYEEEE. As DNA, the CDR3 is TGTGCCAGCAGCAAAATGACAGGGGACAAGAGTACCCAGTACTTC. It is translated as CASSKMTGDKSTQYF.

This clonotype was counted at least ten times. The V call is TRBV9, the J call TRBJ1-4, with D uncertain. Trimming removed 0 bases from V and 0 bases from J, with 9 bases in between. Germline lookup yields CDR1 SGDLS and CDR2 YYNGEE. This CDR3 comprises 16 residues. CDR3 sequence (DNA): TGTGCCAGCAGCGTAGGGCAGGCCGCAACTAATGAAAAACTGTTTTTT. Protein sequence: CASSVGQAATNEKLFF.

This clonotype showed up just a few times. This chain connects TRBV10-1 to TRBJ2-1, with 7 nucleotides matching TRBD2. The V gene's germline CDR1 is WNHNN and CDR2 SYGVQD (reference sequence). V dropped 0 bases and J dropped 4; count of bases not matched to a gene: 3. This CDR3 region has 15 residues. DNA for the CDR3: TGCGCCAGCAGTGAGTCGGCTAGCGGATACAATGAGCAGTTCTTC. Residues: CASSESASGYNEQFF.

The CDR3 loop is CASSVVGNYGYTF. The CDR3 bases are TGTGCCAGCAGCGTAGTAGGGAACTATGGCTACACCTTC. The rearrangement uses TRBV9 and TRBJ1-2; no firm D call. The V and J ends lost 0 bases and 2 bases respectively, with 5 bases between them. The CDR3 runs to 13 residues. Per the germline V gene, CDR1 is SGDLS and CDR2 is YYNGEE.

The V and J genes are TRBV7-2 and TRBJ2-1; D gene ambiguous. The CDR3 consists of 12 residues. Trimming left V 7 bases short and J 7 bases short, with 11 bases between. CDR1 and CDR2 (germline): SGHTA, FQGNSA. As DNA, the CDR3 is TGTGCCAGCATGAGGTTGGGGAATGAGCAGTTCTTC. It specifies CASMRLGNEQFF.

The chain uses TRBV28 and TRBJ2-7; D remains ambiguous. Trimming pared 6 bases from V and 0 bases from J, leaving 6 bases between. The CDR3 length is 12 residues. From germline, CDR1 is MDHEN and CDR2 SYDVKM. CDR3 coding DNA: TGTGCCAGCAGCTATAGCTCCTACGAGCAGTACGTC. It is translated as CASSYSSYEQYV.

Many counts were recorded for this clonotype. The chain combines TRBV12-3 or TRBV12-4 with TRBJ1-2; no reliable D call. Trimming stripped 7 bases from V and 8 bases from J, with 11 bases between. This CDR3 has 11 residues. Here the CDR3 reads CASTMAEGYTF. For the CDR3, the DNA is TGTGCCAGCACCATGGCCGAGGGCTACACCTTC.

This rearrangement joins TRBV6-6 to TRBJ1-2; unclear D gene. Germline loops: CDR1 MNHNY, CDR2 SVGAGI (reference sequence). Trimming pared 2 bases from V and 4 bases from J, leaving 5 bases between. The CDR3 is 12 residues long. The CDR3 spells CASSYDIYGYTF. The CDR3 DNA is TGTGCCAGCAGTTACGACATCTATGGCTACACCTTC.

The V gene is TRBV5-1, the J gene TRBJ1-1; TRBD1 agrees at 7 bases. CDR3 length: 14 residues. Unmatched junction bases numbered 7, after V lost 4 bases and J lost 4 bases. Germline CDR1 is SGHRS and CDR2 is YFSETQ. In DNA, the CDR3 is TGCGCCAGCAGCCGTGACAGGGTGACCACTGAAGCTTTCTTT. Protein product: CASSRDRVTTEAFF.

The rearrangement links TRBV7-6 to TRBJ2-1, with a possible D match to TRBD1 (5 bases). CDR1 SGHVS and CDR2 FNYEAQ come from the germline V gene. Between the trimmed V and J ends, which lost 5 bases and 7 bases, there was a span of 15 bases. The CDR3 has 14 residues. As DNA, the CDR3 is TGTGCCAGCAGCCACAGGATGGGAATGAATGAGCAGTTCTTC. Translating it yields CASSHRMGMNEQFF.

The rearrangement links TRBV29-1 to TRBJ2-3, with TRBD2 identical over 10 bases. The germline V gene has CDR1 SQVTM and CDR2 ANQGSEA. Trimming took 4 bases from V and 3 from J; bases not matched to a gene: 1. This CDR3 comprises 13 residues. CDR3 in amino acids: CSVATSGTDTQYF. Written as DNA, the CDR3 is TGCAGCGTTGCGACTAGCGGGACAGATACGCAGTATTTT.

V gene TRBV12-3 or TRBV12-4 combines with J gene TRBJ1-3; D is perhaps TRBD1 (5 bases). The CDR3 is made up of 14 amino acids. The V end lost 5 bases, the J end lost 11 bases, and 19 bases lay between the germline ends. The CDR3 DNA follows: TGTGCCAGCAGTCATGGGACCGGAGGGATACCCATATATTTT. Protein product: CASSHGTGGIPIYF.

This clonotype was seen only a few times. The genes are TRBV20-1 and TRBJ2-1; 12 bases are a match to TRBD2. The CDR3 length is 15 residues. Per the germline V gene, CDR1 is DFQATT and CDR2 is SNEGSKA (reference sequence). V was pared by 5 bases and J by 9 bases, with 11 bases of the junction left unmatched. The CDR3, as DNA: TGCAGTGCTCCTGAACTAGCGGGAGGTTCGGTTGAGCAGTTCTTC. It yields the protein CSAPELAGGSVEQFF.

V gene TRBV20-1 combines with J gene TRBJ2-1, with 7 positions matching TRBD1. Germline V CDR1 and CDR2: DFQATT, SNEGSKA (reference sequence). The trim removed 0 bases at V and 11 bases at J, leaving 7 bases unmatched. CDR3 length equals 13 residues. The CDR3 nucleotides read TGCAGTGCTAGAGACGCCACACAGGGGAAGCAGTTCTTC. Its protein is CSARDATQGKQFF.

This clonotype turned up a few times. The chain carries TRBV5-5 and TRBJ1-1; unclear D gene. CDR1 is SGHKS, CDR2 YYEKEE, per germline (reference sequence). The V end lost 0 bases, the J end lost 8 bases, and 17 bases lay between the germline ends. The CDR3 runs 15 residues. The CDR3 region is CASSLESGQSLEAFF. CDR3 coding DNA: TGTGCCAGCAGCTTGGAATCTGGGCAGAGCTTGGAAGCTTTCTTT.

This clonotype was picked up a small number of times. Here the CDR3 DNA reads TGTGCCAGCAGCCCCCGGAGGTACATAGGCACAGATACGCAGTATTTT. Translating it yields CASSPRRYIGTDTQYF. The chain combines TRBV7-9 with TRBJ2-3, with D perhaps TRBD2 (5 bases). V dropped 5 bases and J dropped 1 base, with 16 bases sitting between them. The V gene's germline CDR1 is SEHNR and CDR2 FQNEAQ (reference sequence). The CDR3 length is 16 residues.

This clonotype was recorded many times. The rearrangement joins TRBV5-5 to TRBJ2-2, with unresolved D. This CDR3 is 15 amino acids long. Trimming removed 1 base from V and 3 bases from J, with 10 bases in between. Germline V gives CDR1 SGHKS, CDR2 YYEKEE (reference sequence). The CDR3, as DNA: TGTGCCAGCAGCTTGTTGACTCAAGACACCGGGGAGCTGTTTTTT. It encodes CASSLLTQDTGELFF.

The genes are TRBV7-8 and TRBJ2-7, with no clear D. Germline V gives CDR1 SGHVS, CDR2 FQNEAQ. The length of the CDR3 is 12 residues. Trimming pared 4 bases from V and 6 bases from J, leaving 10 bases between. The CDR3 reads CASSSARGEQYF. CDR3 DNA: TGTGCCAGCAGCTCGGCGCGAGGCGAGCAGTACTTC.

The table lists this clonotype with many counts. The CDR3 nucleotides are TGTGCCAGCAGCCCAGCGGAGGGGAGGGCTGATGAAAAACTGTTTTTT. Translation gives CASSPAEGRADEKLFF. This chain connects TRBV6-1 to TRBJ1-4; tentative D call: TRBD1 (5 bases). This CDR3 region has 16 residues. Trimming stripped 6 bases from V and 6 bases from J, with 20 bases between. Germline loops: CDR1 MNHNS, CDR2 SASEGT.

There are many counts of this clonotype. The chain uses TRBV20-1 and TRBJ1-6, with D tentatively TRBD1 (6 bases). V lost 6 bases to trimming and J lost 0 bases, with 24 bases between them. CDR3 length: 19 residues. Per germline, CDR1 DFQATT and CDR2 SNEGSKA (reference sequence). Here the CDR3 reads CSAPDSTSELSSYNSPLHF. CDR3 in DNA: TGCAGTGCCCCGGACAGTACCTCAGAACTGAGCTCCTATAATTCACCCCTCCACTTT.

The rearrangement uses TRBV3-1 and TRBJ1-1; D unclear. Germline V gene data show CDR1 as LGHDT and CDR2 as YNNKEL (reference sequence). The V and J ends lost 2 bases and 1 base respectively, with 8 bases between them. CDR3 length: 14 residues. DNA of the CDR3: TGTGCCAGCAGCCAATGGATGAGGAACACTGAAGCTTTCTTT. It is translated as CASSQWMRNTEAFF.

As to this clonotype: Likely a read error: the CDR3 ends without its conserved phenylalanine or tryptophan. V and J are TRBV12-3 or TRBV12-4 and TRBJ2-7; 7 bases match TRBD1. The CDR3 has 12 residues. Trimming removed 6 bases from V and 4 bases from J; junction bases left unmatched: 3. The CDR3 region is CASRRQGYEQYC. Written as DNA, the CDR3 is TGTGCCAGCAGAAGACAGGGTTACGAGCAGTACTGC.

This sequence joins TRBV4-1 and TRBJ2-1; possible D gene TRBD1, 6 bases. Germline V gene sequence: CDR1 MGHRA, CDR2 YSYEKL. The CDR3 sequence is 15 residues long. V lost 4 bases to trimming and J lost 0 bases, with 10 bases between them. The CDR3 bases are TGCGCCAGCAGCCCGGACAGACGCTCCTACAATGAGCAGTTCTTC. Amino acids: CASSPDRRSYNEQFF.

This clonotype was seen many times. The V and J genes are TRBV3-1 and TRBJ2-2; 12 nucleotides match TRBD2. The CDR3 is made up of 17 amino acids. The germline V gene has CDR1 LGHDT and CDR2 YNNKEL (reference sequence). V was clipped by 4 bases and J by 4 bases; unmatched bases: 7. The CDR3 protein is CASSPRGLAGITGELFF. The CDR3 DNA sequence: TGTGCCAGCAGCCCGCGTGGACTAGCGGGAATCACCGGGGAGCTGTTTTTT.

This clonotype turned up a few times. This chain links TRBV27 with TRBJ2-2; 7 nucleotides align to TRBD1. The ends lost 5 bases at V and 3 bases at J; junction bases unmatched: 6. Germline CDR1 and CDR2: MNHEY and SMNVEV (reference sequence). The CDR3 consists of 15 residues. CDR3 sequence (DNA): TGTGCCAGCAGTCCCCGACAGGGAGACACCGGGGAGCTGTTTTTT. This translates into CASSPRQGDTGELFF.

This clonotype has ten or more counts. The J gene is TRBJ2-1, the V gene TRBV20-1; D perhaps matches TRBD2 (6 bases). V was cut by 3 bases and J by 7 bases, with 13 bases left in between. CDR1 and CDR2 from the germline V gene are DFQATT and SNEGSKA (reference sequence). This CDR3 has 13 amino acids. The DNA for the CDR3 is TGCAGTGCTAGTCAAATCGGGGGAAATGAGCAGTTCTTC. Translating gives CSASQIGGNEQFF.